This T cell receptor beta chain derives from a study of CD4 T cells in relation to SARS-CoV-2 and coronaviruses. Study-wide background: No peptide or an HIV-1 Nef peptide pool served as negative control.

Before the COVID-19 pandemic, during about 2010-2019, CD4+ T cells were taken from unexposed donors. Isolation of CD4+ T cells took place after nine to ten days in culture. Worth noting for this clone: Its antigen is unidentified.

CDR1 and CDR2 (germline): SNHLY, FYNNEI. CDR3 length: 13 residues. The trim removed 6 bases at V and 2 bases at J, leaving 4 bases unmatched. Only in-frame clones appear in the TCRdb table, and some are missing; sequencing was by immunoSEQ multiplex PCR. The table shows 21,000 or so clones, with around 76% occurring only once. V usage is TRBV2 and J usage is TRBJ2-7; the match to TRBD1 covers 7 bases. Sequenced: CD4+ T cells from PBMCs, cultured in vitro. This TCR derives from a human donor in good health. The DNA for the CDR3 is TGTGCCAGCAGACTCGACAGGGCCTACGAGCAGTACTTC. Translated, it gives CASRLDRAYEQYF.